This is a list of T cell receptor beta chains from one sample in a study of cytomegalovirus exposure and HLA in healthy donors. Sequenced by immunoSEQ multiplex PCR; TCRdb stores in-frame clones only, minus some. The table records fewer than 200,000 clones, under 90% of them present only once. The sequencing sample was made of PBMCs. The receptors shown here come from a male donor in good health and CMV-seronegative. The CDR3 runs from the conserved cysteine through the conserved F or W. Each record gives: D gene, J gene, clone size, V gene, CDR3 DNA, CDR3 protein. D genes are given only for firm matches. Not every row has a clone size; where given, it reads once, few, many or a size class.

d_gene: NA
j_gene: TRBJ1-2
abundance: NA
v_gene: TRBV7-3
CDR3nt: TGTGCCAGCAGCCCATCTACAGGGAACTATGGCTACACCTTC
CDR3aa: CASSPSTGNYGYTF

d_gene: TRBD1
j_gene: TRBJ1-4
abundance: once
v_gene: TRBV6-1
CDR3nt: TGTGCCAGCAGGGAAGGGACAGGCAATGAAAAACTGTTTTTT
CDR3aa: CASREGTGNEKLFF

d_gene: TRBD1
j_gene: TRBJ1-2
abundance: once
v_gene: TRBV11-2
CDR3nt: TGTGCCAGCAGCAGACAGGGTACGGTACGTGGCTACACCTTC
CDR3aa: CASSRQGTVRGYTF

d_gene: NA
j_gene: TRBJ2-6
abundance: NA
v_gene: TRBV7-9
CDR3nt: TGTGCCACCCCGGGGGGCCGGGCCAACGTCCTGACTTTC
CDR3aa: CATPGGRANVLTF

d_gene: NA
j_gene: TRBJ2-1
abundance: NA
v_gene: TRBV7-2
CDR3nt: TGTGCCAGCAGCTTTTCTTCGGGTGAGCAGTTCTTC
CDR3aa: CASSFSSGEQFF

d_gene: TRBD2
j_gene: TRBJ2-2
abundance: NA
v_gene: TRBV10-3
CDR3nt: TGTGCCATCAGTGAGTCCAGCGGGGGGTCTTCCTTCGGGGAGCTGTTTTTT
CDR3aa: CAISESSGGSSFGELFF

d_gene: NA
j_gene: TRBJ2-7
abundance: NA
v_gene: TRBV5-8
CDR3nt: TGTGCCAGCAGCAGGGGCGAGCAGTACTTC
CDR3aa: CASSRGEQYF

d_gene: NA
j_gene: TRBJ1-4
abundance: NA
v_gene: TRBV27
CDR3nt: TGTGCCAGCAGGCAGGGGATAGGGTTTGAAAAACTGTTTTTT
CDR3aa: CASRQGIGFEKLFF

d_gene: NA
j_gene: TRBJ1-3
abundance: NA
v_gene: TRBV6-1
CDR3nt: TGTGCCAGCAGTGACGCGGGTAATCGGGGAAACACCATATATTTT
CDR3aa: CASSDAGNRGNTIYF

d_gene: NA
j_gene: TRBJ1-2
abundance: NA
v_gene: TRBV7-3
CDR3nt: TGTGCCAGCAGTCAAGGACAGAACTATGGCTACACCTTC
CDR3aa: CASSQGQNYGYTF

d_gene: NA
j_gene: TRBJ1-1
abundance: once
v_gene: TRBV19
CDR3nt: TGTGCCAGTAGTATAAGATTTTGGGAGGACACTGAAGCTTTCTTT
CDR3aa: CASSIRFWEDTEAFF

d_gene: TRBD1
j_gene: TRBJ2-7
abundance: NA
v_gene: TRBV10-3
CDR3nt: TGTGCCATCAGTGACCCGGACAGGGGCAAGCAGTACTTC
CDR3aa: CAISDPDRGKQYF

d_gene: NA
j_gene: TRBJ2-1
abundance: once
v_gene: TRBV27
CDR3nt: TGTGCCAGCAGTCTTGCGGGAAGCTCCTACAATGAGCAGTTCTTC
CDR3aa: CASSLAGSSYNEQFF

d_gene: TRBD1
j_gene: TRBJ1-2
abundance: NA
v_gene: TRBV2
CDR3nt: TGTGCCAGCAAGACAGGGCAGAGAGGAGATGGCTACACCTTC
CDR3aa: CASKTGQRGDGYTF

d_gene: TRBD1
j_gene: TRBJ2-7
abundance: NA
v_gene: TRBV5-4
CDR3nt: TGTGCCAGCAGCCTTGGGGCCGGGACAGGAACCTACGAGCAGTACTTC
CDR3aa: CASSLGAGTGTYEQYF

d_gene: NA
j_gene: TRBJ2-7
abundance: NA
v_gene: TRBV10-3
CDR3nt: TGTGCCATCAGTGGCGGGACCCCTGTTGAGGAGCAGTACTTC
CDR3aa: CAISGGTPVEEQYF

d_gene: TRBD1
j_gene: TRBJ1-4
abundance: NA
v_gene: TRBV6-5
CDR3nt: TGTGCCAGCAGACAGGGGCCGGGCGAAAAACTGTTTTTT
CDR3aa: CASRQGPGEKLFF

d_gene: TRBD2
j_gene: TRBJ2-1
abundance: once
v_gene: TRBV5-4
CDR3nt: TGTGCCAGCAGCTTATACCGGACTAGCGGGAACAATGAGCAGTTCTTC
CDR3aa: CASSLYRTSGNNEQFF

d_gene: NA
j_gene: TRBJ1-3
abundance: NA
v_gene: TRBV5-6
CDR3nt: TGTGCCAGCAGCATTAGCCACGGGGGCTCTGGAAACACCATATATTTT
CDR3aa: CASSISHGGSGNTIYF

d_gene: NA
j_gene: TRBJ2-5
abundance: NA
v_gene: TRBV9
CDR3nt: TGTGCCAGCAGCGGAGGACAGCCGGGGAAGGAGACCCAGTACTTC
CDR3aa: CASSGGQPGKETQYF

d_gene: TRBD1
j_gene: TRBJ1-6
abundance: once
v_gene: TRBV7-6
CDR3nt: TGTGCCAGCAGCCTGAGCCGGGACAGGTTCTCTTCACCCCTCCACTTT
CDR3aa: CASSLSRDRFSSPLHF

d_gene: TRBD2
j_gene: TRBJ2-2
abundance: few
v_gene: TRBV7-7
CDR3nt: TGTGCCAGCAGCTTAGTGGCTAGCGGGAACACCGGGGAGCTGTTTTTT
CDR3aa: CASSLVASGNTGELFF

d_gene: TRBD2
j_gene: TRBJ2-7
abundance: NA
v_gene: TRBV14
CDR3nt: TGTGCCAGCAGCCATACTACTAGCGGGGGCCACGAGCAGTACTTC
CDR3aa: CASSHTTSGGHEQYF

d_gene: TRBD2
j_gene: TRBJ2-7
abundance: NA
v_gene: TRBV19
CDR3nt: TGTGCCAGTAGTATCCTTCGCCTAGCGGGTACCTACGAGCAGTACTTC
CDR3aa: CASSILRLAGTYEQYF

d_gene: TRBD1
j_gene: TRBJ2-5
abundance: NA
v_gene: TRBV9
CDR3nt: TGTGCCAGCAGCGTAGGGGAGGGACAGGGCCAAGAGACCCAGTACTTC
CDR3aa: CASSVGEGQGQETQYF

d_gene: NA
j_gene: TRBJ1-1
abundance: NA
v_gene: TRBV25-1
CDR3nt: TGCGCCAGCAGTGAATTGAGGCAAGCTTTCTTT
CDR3aa: CASSELRQAFF

d_gene: NA
j_gene: TRBJ2-7
abundance: NA
v_gene: TRBV29-1
CDR3nt: TGCAGCGTTGAGGCAGGCCCCTACGAGCAGTACTTC
CDR3aa: CSVEAGPYEQYF

d_gene: TRBD1
j_gene: TRBJ1-4
abundance: NA
v_gene: TRBV18
CDR3nt: TGTGCCAGCTCACCACTGCCACCTAGACAGGGCCACTCTAATGAAAAACTGTTTTTT
CDR3aa: CASSPLPPRQGHSNEKLFF

d_gene: TRBD2
j_gene: TRBJ2-1
abundance: NA
v_gene: TRBV9
CDR3nt: TGTGCCAGCAGCGTACGGACTAGCGGGTACAATGAGCAGTTCTTC
CDR3aa: CASSVRTSGYNEQFF

d_gene: NA
j_gene: TRBJ2-5
abundance: few
v_gene: TRBV30
CDR3nt: TGTGCCTGGAATAGCAAGTACCAAGAGACCCAGTACTTC
CDR3aa: CAWNSKYQETQYF

d_gene: TRBD2
j_gene: TRBJ2-1
abundance: NA
v_gene: TRBV29-1
CDR3nt: TGCAGCGGAGATGGGACTAGCAGACAGTCGGGGCAGTTCTTC
CDR3aa: CSGDGTSRQSGQFF

d_gene: TRBD1
j_gene: TRBJ1-2
abundance: NA
v_gene: TRBV6-6
CDR3nt: TGTGCCAGCGGTCAGGGGGGAGGCTACACCTTC
CDR3aa: CASGQGGGYTF

d_gene: TRBD2
j_gene: TRBJ2-3
abundance: NA
v_gene: TRBV4-2
CDR3nt: TGTGCCAGCAGCCAGGTGACTAGCGGGACCGCAGATACGCAGTATTTT
CDR3aa: CASSQVTSGTADTQYF

d_gene: TRBD2
j_gene: TRBJ2-5
abundance: NA
v_gene: TRBV18
CDR3nt: TGTGCCAGCTCACCACCCAGCGGGGGCGAACGGGGGGAGACCCAGTACTTC
CDR3aa: CASSPPSGGERGETQYF

d_gene: TRBD1
j_gene: TRBJ1-2
abundance: once
v_gene: TRBV6-6
CDR3nt: TGTGCCAGCGGACAGGGAGGTCATACTAACTATGGCTACACCTTC
CDR3aa: CASGQGGHTNYGYTF

d_gene: TRBD2
j_gene: TRBJ2-3
abundance: NA
v_gene: TRBV18
CDR3nt: TGTGCCAGCTCACCACCGGGACTAGGCGGGGTGAAGGCGCAGTATTTT
CDR3aa: CASSPPGLGGVKAQYF

d_gene: NA
j_gene: TRBJ1-1
abundance: once
v_gene: TRBV6-6
CDR3nt: TGTGCCAGCCGGCAGGGAGGAAGGCGAGCTGAAGCTTTCTTT
CDR3aa: CASRQGGRRAEAFF

d_gene: NA
j_gene: TRBJ1-2
abundance: few
v_gene: TRBV9
CDR3nt: TGTGCCAGCAGCGGTTCGGGGTACACCTTC
CDR3aa: CASSGSGYTF

d_gene: TRBD2
j_gene: TRBJ2-5
abundance: NA
v_gene: TRBV27
CDR3nt: TGTGCCAGCAGTCGGACTAGCGGGAGCATCGAGACCCAGTACTTC
CDR3aa: CASSRTSGSIETQYF

d_gene: NA
j_gene: TRBJ1-1
abundance: NA
v_gene: TRBV2
CDR3nt: TGTGCCAGCAGTGAATTGTATATTGGGGGGAGAGCTTTCTTT
CDR3aa: CASSELYIGGRAFF

d_gene: NA
j_gene: TRBJ2-7
abundance: NA
v_gene: TRBV21-1
CDR3nt: TGTGCCAGCAGCAAACCAGTCCCGGGACAGGAGGCTTCCTACGAGCAGTACTTC
CDR3aa: CASSKPVPGQEASYEQYF

d_gene: TRBD1
j_gene: TRBJ1-2
abundance: NA
v_gene: TRBV29-1
CDR3nt: TGCAGCGTTGAGGGTGACAGGGGATACTATGGCTACACCTTC
CDR3aa: CSVEGDRGYYGYTF